Below, one TCR beta chain is given with its context. The antigen is not known. The repertoire was sequenced with immunoSEQ multiplex PCR; TCRdb's copy has only in-frame clones and lacks some. The sample has approximately 59,000 clones; approximately 86% are singletons. The sample comes from a study of OX40 agonist ivuxolimab in advanced cancers. Study conclusions and caveats: People who partly responded at 0.1-3.0 mg/kg had some of the least clonal expansion seen.

Trimming took 1 base from V and 9 from J, leaving 15 bases between them. Germline V gene sequence: CDR1 MNHEY, CDR2 SVGAGI. This CDR3 spans 14 amino acids. This receptor was identified in an adult with an advanced solid tumor such as melanoma, head and neck, liver or kidney cancer. The chain uses TRBV6-5 and TRBJ2-5; TRBD2 is a possible D gene (7 bases). This sample comprised CD4+ or CD8+ T cells sorted from blood, obtained in a trial of the OX40 agonist ivuxolimab. The CDR3 here is CASSYLEGGVSQYF. The CDR3 DNA reads TGTGCCAGCAGTTACTTGGAGGGGGGGGTGTCCCAGTACTTC.